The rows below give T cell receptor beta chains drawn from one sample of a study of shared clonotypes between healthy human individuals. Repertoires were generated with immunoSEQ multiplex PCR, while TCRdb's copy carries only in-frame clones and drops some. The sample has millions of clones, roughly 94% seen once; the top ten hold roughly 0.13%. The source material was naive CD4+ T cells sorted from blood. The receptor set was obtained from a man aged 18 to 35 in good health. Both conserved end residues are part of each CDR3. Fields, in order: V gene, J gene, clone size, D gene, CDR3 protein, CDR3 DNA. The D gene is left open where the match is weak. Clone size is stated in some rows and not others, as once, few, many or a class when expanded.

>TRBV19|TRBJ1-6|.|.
CASSIDQGQPNSPLHF
TGTGCCAGTAGTATAGATCAAGGACAGCCTAATTCACCCCTCCACTTT
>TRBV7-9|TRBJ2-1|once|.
CASSPVREQFF
TGTGCCAGCAGCCCCGTGAGAGAGCAGTTCTTC
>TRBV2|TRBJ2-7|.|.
CASSRGRSSYEQYF
TGTGCCAGCAGCCGAGGGAGGAGCTCCTACGAGCAGTACTTC
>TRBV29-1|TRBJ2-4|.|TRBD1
CSVAPTGWNIQYF
TGCAGCGTTGCGCCGACAGGGTGGAACATTCAGTACTTC
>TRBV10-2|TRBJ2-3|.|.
CASSEEDTQYF
TGCGCCAGCAGTGAGGAAGATACGCAGTATTTT
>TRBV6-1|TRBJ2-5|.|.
CASSEGGGIETQYF
TGTGCCAGCAGTGAAGGTGGCGGGATTGAGACCCAGTACTTC
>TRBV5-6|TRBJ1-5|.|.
CASSLAGGGQPQHF
TGTGCCAGCAGCTTGGCGGGGGGCGGTCAGCCCCAGCATTTT
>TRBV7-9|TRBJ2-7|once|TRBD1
CASSLPGTGDYEQYF
TGTGCCAGCAGCCTACCCGGGACAGGGGACTACGAGCAGTACTTC
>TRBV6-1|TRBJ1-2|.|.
CAITAGAELFGYTF
TGTGCCATCACCGCCGGGGCGGAGCTTTTTGGCTACACCTTC
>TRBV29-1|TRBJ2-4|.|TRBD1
CSAQGQGKNIQYF
TGCAGCGCGCAGGGACAGGGTAAAAACATTCAGTACTTC
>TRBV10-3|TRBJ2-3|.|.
CAINRGPPYTTDTQYF
TGTGCCATCAACCGGGGCCCCCCATACACTACAGATACGCAGTATTTT
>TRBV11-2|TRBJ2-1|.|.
CASSLAQNNEQFF
TGTGCCAGCAGCTTAGCTCAGAACAATGAGCAGTTCTTC
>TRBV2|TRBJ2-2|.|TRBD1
CASTLGGADTGELFF
TGTGCCAGCACCCTAGGGGGCGCCGACACCGGGGAGCTGTTTTTT
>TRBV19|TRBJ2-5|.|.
CASRGNPETQYF
TGTGCCAGTAGGGGAAATCCAGAGACCCAGTACTTC
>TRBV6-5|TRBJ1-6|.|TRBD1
CASKGTGNSPLHF
TGTGCCAGCAAGGGGACAGGAAATTCACCCCTCCACTTT
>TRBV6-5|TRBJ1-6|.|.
CASSYLVSPLHF
TGTGCCAGCAGTTACTTAGTATCACCCCTCCACTTT
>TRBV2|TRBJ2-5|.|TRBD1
CASSSRQGGHETQYF
TGTGCCAGCAGCTCTAGACAGGGCGGGCACGAGACCCAGTACTTC
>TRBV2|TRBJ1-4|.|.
CASSDYRVIGEKLFF
TGTGCCAGCAGTGACTACAGGGTGATTGGCGAAAAACTGTTTTTT